A selection of T cell receptor beta chains follows, all from one sample in a study of cytomegalovirus exposure and HLA in healthy donors. Sequenced by immunoSEQ multiplex PCR; TCRdb stores in-frame clones only, minus some. The sample has under 200,000 clones; about 75% are singletons. Sample: PBMCs. The receptors were sampled from a male donor in good health and CMV-seronegative. Both conserved end residues are part of each CDR3. Each record gives: V gene, D gene, clone size, J gene, CDR3 protein, CDR3 DNA. D genes are given only for firm matches. For some rows the clone size is stated as once, few or many, or as a class when expanded; others skip it.

TRBV23-1	.	.	TRBJ1-4	CASSPQGVEKLFF	TGCGCCAGCAGTCCCCAGGGCGTTGAAAAACTGTTTTTT
TRBV5-1	TRBD1	.	TRBJ2-1	CASSLEQGAKFF	TGCGCCAGCAGCTTGGAACAGGGGGCCAAGTTCTTC
TRBV28	TRBD1	.	TRBJ1-2	CASSPVRTTGIGGYTF	TGTGCCAGCAGTCCCGTTCGGACGACAGGGATTGGCGGCTACACCTTC
TRBV6-5	.	.	TRBJ2-3	CASSYKGVGTDTQYF	TGTGCCAGCAGTTACAAAGGGGTCGGGACAGATACGCAGTATTTT
TRBV27	TRBD2	.	TRBJ2-4	CASSLSMASGAKNIQYF	TGTGCCAGCAGTTTATCGATGGCTAGCGGTGCCAAAAACATTCAGTACTTC
TRBV28	TRBD1	.	TRBJ2-2	CASRPTGSGELFF	TGTGCCAGCAGACCGACAGGGTCCGGGGAGCTGTTTTTT
TRBV7-8	.	once	TRBJ1-2	CASSLGDRHGYTF	TGTGCCAGCAGCTTAGGAGACAGGCACGGCTACACCTTC
TRBV19	TRBD2	once	TRBJ2-1	CASSIGLAHEQFF	TGTGCCAGTAGTATCGGACTAGCGCATGAGCAGTTCTTC
TRBV15	TRBD1	.	TRBJ1-1	CATSRDPNRGDTEAFF	TGTGCCACCAGCAGAGATCCCAACAGGGGGGACACTGAAGCTTTCTTT
TRBV5-8	.	few	TRBJ1-2	CASSNRQSGGYTF	TGTGCCAGCAGCAATCGACAATCGGGGGGCTACACCTTC
TRBV7-3	.	few	TRBJ1-1	CASSRVGGNLGNTEAFF	TGTGCCAGCAGCAGGGTGGGGGGGAACCTCGGGAACACTGAAGCTTTCTTT
TRBV7-2	TRBD2	.	TRBJ2-3	CASSYGLAGLLSTDTQYF	TGTGCCAGCAGCTATGGACTAGCGGGTCTCCTTAGCACAGATACGCAGTATTTT
TRBV30	TRBD1	.	TRBJ1-6	CAWSRRGTGVRNSPLHF	TGTGCCTGGAGTCGTAGGGGGACAGGGGTGAGGAATTCACCCCTCCACTTT
TRBV28	TRBD1	.	TRBJ1-2	CASSTPDRSYGYTF	TGTGCCAGCTCCACCCCGGACAGGAGCTATGGCTACACCTTC
TRBV13	.	.	TRBJ2-6	CASSLGLIGHFPNPIYGANVLTF	TGTGCCAGCAGCTTAGGTTTGATTGGGCACTTCCCTAACCCCATTTACGGGGCCAACGTCCTGACTTTC
TRBV25-1	.	.	TRBJ1-1	CASSEIEGLKKEAFF	TGTGCCAGCAGTGAAATAGAGGGACTGAAGAAAGAAGCTTTCTTT
TRBV28	.	.	TRBJ1-1	CASSTGTLEAFF	TGTGCCAGCAGTACCGGGACACTAGAAGCTTTCTTT
TRBV11-2	.	.	TRBJ2-3	CASSFSGSRTDTQYF	TGTGCCAGCAGCTTTTCAGGGTCCCGCACAGATACGCAGTATTTT
TRBV5-6	.	.	TRBJ2-5	CASSLVGAQYF	TGTGCCAGCAGCTTGGTCGGGGCCCAGTACTTC
TRBV7-9	.	few	TRBJ2-7	CASSPRGSVYEQYF	TGTGCCAGCAGCCCCCGGGGGAGCGTATACGAGCAGTACTTC
TRBV6-5	.	.	TRBJ2-5	CASSPDYWETQYF	TGTGCCAGCAGCCCAGACTATTGGGAGACCCAGTACTTC
TRBV6-5	.	.	TRBJ2-5	CASKNSQETQYF	TGTGCCAGCAAAAACAGCCAAGAGACCCAGTACTTC